The clone carrying this T cell receptor (beta chain) was counted at least ten times. The sample is drawn from a study of T cells in Graves' hyperthyroidism and ophthalmopathy. Between the trimmed V and J ends, which lost 5 bases and 2 bases, there was a span of 19 bases. Germline-derived CDR1 and CDR2 are MDHEN and SYDVKM. CDR3 length: 16 amino acids. TCR beta CDR3 region amplification was performed from RNA transcripts. An initial round of RT-PCR targeting the TCR CDR3 relied on the HTBI primer set. TCRdb independently ran MiXCR on the multiplex PCR reads; one entry per CDR3 protein. The table shows fewer than 850,000 distinct CDR3 sequences, with about 18% occurring only once.

The receptor was derived from a man aged 50 or older with Graves' hyperthyroidism. The rearrangement joins TRBV28 to TRBJ2-7; a possible D gene is TRBD1 (5 bases). Sequencing was performed on blood. The DNA of the CDR3 is TGTGCCAGCAGTCCTCTCCCCAAGGGGCCACCCTACGAGCAGTACTTC. Encoded protein: CASSPLPKGPPYEQYF.